This passage covers 30 T cell receptor beta chains from one sample sequenced in a study of shared clonotypes between healthy human individuals. CD45RO-negative CD8 cells positively selected for CCR7 made up the naive population, which excluded terminally differentiated effector memory CD45RA+ cells. Assay: immunoSEQ multiplex PCR; the TCRdb copy retains only in-frame clones and omits some. Of hundreds of thousands of clones listed, roughly 95% are singletons. Sequencing was done on a sample of naive CD8+ T cells sorted from blood. The receptors come from a woman between 25 and 40 years old in good health.

This chain connects TRBV5-1 to TRBJ2-7; D call uncertain. Germline CDR1 and CDR2: SGHRS and YFSETQ. V lost 0 bases and J lost 3, with 7 bases in between. The CDR3 spans 13 residues. The CDR3 sequence: CASSLVTSYEQYF. The CDR3 DNA follows: TGCGCCAGCAGCTTGGTGACAAGCTACGAGCAGTACTTC.

The chain is built from TRBV5-4 and TRBJ2-7; D is unresolved. The V end was cut by 2 bases, the J end by 2 bases, with 11 bases between. This CDR3 has 14 residues. CDR1 and CDR2 from the germline V gene are SGHNT and YYREEE (reference sequence). The CDR3 nucleotides are TGTGCCAGCAGCTTTTCGTACGGTCCCTACGAGCAGTACTTC. It is translated as CASSFSYGPYEQYF.

The chain combines TRBV29-1 with TRBJ2-1; D is ambiguous. The CDR3 has 12 residues. Looked up from germline, CDR1 is SQVTM and CDR2 is ANQGSEA. The V and J ends lost 1 base and 8 bases respectively, with 9 bases between them. The CDR3: CSVEARWDEQFF. The CDR3 coding sequence is TGCAGCGTTGAAGCCAGGTGGGATGAGCAGTTCTTC.

The chain carries TRBV12-2 and TRBJ2-7. TRBV12-2 is marked as a pseudogene. The CDR3 has 19 amino acids. The DNA for the CDR3 is TGTGCAAGTCGCTGCGGGCGACTTCCGGGACGAACCCAACACTACGAGCAGTACTTC. It specifies CASRCGRLPGRTQHYEQYF.

The chain couples TRBV28 to TRBJ2-1, with 7 bases aligning to TRBD2. The germline V gene has CDR1 MDHEN and CDR2 SYDVKM. The junction had 5 bases not matched to a gene; V was cut back by 6 bases and J by 3 bases. This CDR3 has 14 amino acids. The chain's CDR3 is CASRRLADYNEQFF. The CDR3 DNA reads TGTGCCAGCAGGCGGCTAGCGGACTACAATGAGCAGTTCTTC.

The chain combines TRBV2 with TRBJ1-1, with D unresolved. V gave up 4 bases and J gave up 5 bases, with 8 bases separating them. CDR1 and CDR2 (germline): SNHLY, FYNNEI. CDR3 length equals 12 residues. This CDR3 is CASSVGVTEAFF. As DNA, the CDR3 is TGTGCCAGCAGTGTTGGAGTTACTGAAGCTTTCTTT.

V gene TRBV6-5 combines with J gene TRBJ2-2; maybe TRBD2 (6 bases). This CDR3 is 15 amino acids long. Germline-derived CDR1 and CDR2 are MNHEY and SVGAGI. V lost 2 bases, J lost 5 bases, and 12 bases lay in between. The CDR3 nucleotides read TGTGCCAGCAGTTACGGGACTCCAGGGACCGGGGAGCTGTTTTTT. It encodes CASSYGTPGTGELFF.

This sequence joins TRBV6-1 and TRBJ2-7, with 13 bases matching TRBD2. The J segment lost 2 bases and the V segment lost 3 bases, leaving 1 base of the junction unmatched. Per the germline V gene, CDR1 is MNHNS and CDR2 is SASEGT. There are 15 residues in the CDR3. CDR3 bases: TGTGCCAGCAGTGAGGGACTAGCGGGGACCTACGAGCAGTACTTC. Its translation: CASSEGLAGTYEQYF.

V is TRBV7-9 and J is TRBJ2-3; TRBD2 matches at 8 bases. The CDR3 loop spans 16 amino acids. V dropped 0 bases and J dropped 0; count of bases not matched to a gene: 2. Germline CDR1 and CDR2: SEHNR and FQNEAQ (reference sequence). CDR3 region: CASSLAPSGSTDTQYF. The CDR3 DNA follows: TGTGCCAGCAGCTTAGCACCTAGCGGGAGCACAGATACGCAGTATTTT.

The gene calls are TRBV4-1 and TRBJ2-1; D not resolved. This CDR3 contains 11 residues. The V gene's germline CDR1 is MGHRA and CDR2 YSYEKL. V gave up 3 bases and J gave up 9 bases, with 6 bases separating them. As DNA, the CDR3 is TGCGCCAGCAGCCACACCCGTGAGCAGTTCTTC. It specifies CASSHTREQFF.

Details on this clone: An end of the junction differs from the germline gene, which may be a read error. CDR3 nucleotide sequence: TGCGCCAGCGGCTTGTATACGCGCATGAACACTGAAGCTTTCTTT. Translating gives CASGLYTRMNTEAFF. The chain recombines TRBV5-1 with TRBJ1-1; D uncertain. The CDR3 extends over 15 amino acids. Germline loops: CDR1 SGHRS, CDR2 YFSETQ. The full variable domain, rest sourced from reference TRBV5-1 and TRBJ1-1, is KAGVTQTPRYLIKTRGQQVTLSCSPISGHRSVSWYQQTPGQGLQFLFEYFSETQRNKGNFPGRFSGRQFSNSRSEMNVSTLELGDSALYLCASGLYTRMNTEAFFGQGTRLTVV.

The chain has TRBV4-1 and TRBJ2-7; TRBD1 aligns across 7 bases. Germline V lookup: CDR1 MGHRA, CDR2 YSYEKL. This CDR3 has 15 residues. Germline trimming cut 2 bases from V and 3 bases from J; bases unmatched to any gene: 7. This chain's CDR3 is CASSQRGPGGYEQYF. CDR3 nucleotide sequence: TGCGCCAGCAGCCAAAGGGGACCAGGGGGCTACGAGCAGTACTTC.

The rearrangement uses TRBV12-5 and TRBJ2-5, with D possibly being TRBD1 (6 bases). The CDR3 runs to 13 residues. Germline V gene data show CDR1 as LGHNT and CDR2 as FRNRAP. V dropped 9 bases and J dropped 0 bases, with 11 bases sitting between them. CDR3 coding DNA: TGTGCTAGCAGACAGGATAACCAAGAGACCCAGTACTTC. It codes for CASRQDNQETQYF. The whole variable domain, filled in from reference TRBV12-5 and TRBJ2-5, reads DARVTQTPRHKVTEMGQEVTMRCQPILGHNTVFWYRQTMMQGLELLAYFRNRAPLDDSGMPKDRFSAEMPDATLATLKIQPSEPRDSAVYFCASRQDNQETQYFGPGTRLLVL.

The rearrangement links TRBV11-2 to TRBJ2-7; TRBD2 is a possible D gene (6 bases). V was pared by 3 bases and J by 5 bases, with 8 bases between. This CDR3 has 12 residues. From germline, CDR1 is SGHAT and CDR2 FQNNGV. CDR3 amino acids: CASSFGGNEQYF. The DNA of the CDR3 is TGTGCCAGCAGCTTTGGAGGGAACGAGCAGTACTTC.

This chain uses TRBV29-1 with TRBJ1-2; perhaps TRBD1 as D (5 bases). The V gene lost 2 bases and the J gene lost 7 bases, with 20 bases spanning the gap. This CDR3 contains 15 residues. CDR1 is SQVTM and CDR2 is ANQGSEA in the germline V gene. As DNA, the CDR3 is TGCAGCGTTGAAAGGGGACCATCCTCGGCTTCTGGCTACACCTTC. Translating it yields CSVERGPSSASGYTF.

This clone was observed a single time. V is TRBV11-2 and J is TRBJ2-3; D possibly corresponds to TRBD1 (5 bases). The germline V gene has CDR1 SGHAT and CDR2 FQNNGV. V was pared by 5 bases and J by 0 bases, with 24 bases between. CDR3 length equals 19 residues. This CDR3 is CASSLWKSQGSYSTDTQYF. The DNA of the CDR3 is TGTGCCAGCAGCCTATGGAAGTCGCAGGGATCTTATAGCACAGATACGCAGTATTTT.

The J gene is TRBJ2-1, the V gene TRBV7-9, with 16 bases fitting TRBD2. The CDR3 covers 18 residues. V was clipped by 1 base and J by 5 bases; unmatched bases: 5. CDR1 is SEHNR and CDR2 is FQNEAQ in the germline V gene (reference sequence). CDR3 sequence (DNA): TGTGCCAGCAGCTTAGGGAGAGGGACTAGCGGGAGGGACAATGAGCAGTTCTTC. This translates into CASSLGRGTSGRDNEQFF.

The rearrangement joins TRBV5-1 to TRBJ2-1; no reliable D call. V dropped 2 bases and J dropped 5 bases, with 5 bases sitting between them. This CDR3 contains 12 residues. Germline loops: CDR1 SGHRS, CDR2 YFSETQ. CDR3 protein: CASSLWDNEQFF. The CDR3 nucleotides read TGCGCCAGCAGCTTATGGGACAATGAGCAGTTCTTC.

This clone is a singleton in its sample. The rearrangement uses TRBV10-2 and TRBJ2-2; 9 bases fit TRBD2. Losses at the gene ends were 7 bases for V and 4 bases for J; bases not matched to a gene: 7. The CDR3 runs to 15 residues. In germline, CDR1 is WSHSY, CDR2 SAAADI. The CDR3 sequence is CASKSSSGITGELFF. DNA for the CDR3: TGCGCCAGCAAATCTTCTAGCGGGATCACCGGGGAGCTGTTTTTT.

The chain carries TRBV28 and TRBJ1-2, with 10 bases lining up with TRBD1. Germline V CDR1 and CDR2: MDHEN, SYDVKM. This CDR3 has 14 residues. The V segment lost 3 bases and the J segment 11 bases; nucleotides outside the gene matches: 9. The CDR3 DNA reads as TGTGCCAGCAGTTTCGGTAGGGACAGGGGAGAGTACACCTTC. This translates into CASSFGRDRGEYTF.

This clone was seen just once. The chain is built from TRBV29-1 and TRBJ2-2; 13 bases line up with TRBD2. Germline loops: CDR1 SQVTM, CDR2 ANQGSEA. The CDR3 consists of 18 residues. Trimming took 6 bases from V and 6 from J; bases not matched to a gene: 16. The CDR3 here is CSVEDLTSGGRRPGELFF. The CDR3 DNA sequence: TGCAGCGTCGAGGATTTGACTAGCGGGGGGCGTCGACCCGGGGAGCTGTTTTTT.

The gene calls are TRBV20-1 and TRBJ2-7; D gene unclear. The CDR3 length is 11 residues. From germline, CDR1 is DFQATT and CDR2 SNEGSKA (reference sequence). V dropped 1 base and J dropped 7 bases, with 8 bases sitting between them. In DNA, the CDR3 is TGCAGTGCTAGAGCTTCGGGTGAGCAGTACTTC. Translating gives CSARASGEQYF.

This clone was picked up one time. The chain uses TRBV14 and TRBJ2-1; 14 bases line up with TRBD2. The CDR3 spans 18 residues. V was pared by 6 bases and J by 3 bases, with 10 bases of the junction left unmatched. Per the germline V gene, CDR1 is SGHDN and CDR2 is FVKESK. CDR3 amino acids: CASSFGLAGGGRYNEQFF. The DNA of the CDR3 is TGTGCCAGCAGTTTCGGACTAGCGGGAGGAGGCCGCTACAATGAGCAGTTCTTC.

This clone has a single count. The chain has TRBV2 and TRBJ1-6, with D tentatively TRBD1 (6 bases). V was shortened by 1 base and J by 9 bases, with 10 bases between the two germline ends. The CDR3 sequence is 14 residues long. Germline V gives CDR1 SNHLY, CDR2 FYNNEI. The CDR3 nucleotides are TGTGCCAGCAGTGAAGACAGGGTTCTTTCACCCCTCCACTTT. Amino acid sequence: CASSEDRVLSPLHF.

The genes are TRBV28 and TRBJ2-3; unclear D gene. Germline lookup yields CDR1 MDHEN and CDR2 SYDVKM. CDR3 length equals 15 residues. Trimming removed 3 bases from V and 2 bases from J, with 12 bases in between. The DNA of the CDR3 is TGTGCCAGCAGTTTTTGGCAGGAAGTCACAGATACGCAGTATTTT. Its protein is CASSFWQEVTDTQYF.

The CDR3 loop reads CAREQGEEQYF. The CDR3 nucleotides are TGTGCCAGAGAACAGGGCGAGGAGCAGTACTTC. This chain uses TRBV2 with TRBJ2-7, with D possibly matching TRBD1 (6 bases). The CDR3 sequence is 11 residues long. Germline-derived CDR1 and CDR2 are SNHLY and FYNNEI. V lost 9 bases to trimming and J lost 7 bases, with 13 bases between them.

The chain joins TRBV29-1 to TRBJ2-7; D gene uncertain. CDR1 and CDR2 (germline): SQVTM, ANQGSEA. The CDR3 has 13 residues. V shed 5 bases and J shed 4 bases, with 15 bases lying between them. The CDR3: CSVSKPNSYEQYF. The CDR3 DNA sequence: TGCAGCGTTTCCAAGCCTAATTCGTACGAGCAGTACTTC.

The chain links TRBV23-1 to TRBJ2-3; the D is unclear. TRBV23-1 is noted as an ORF with a role that remains uncertain. The V end lost 7 bases, the J end lost 0 bases, and 11 bases lay between the germline ends. This CDR3 contains 14 residues. As DNA, the CDR3 is TGCGCCAGCAAAAACGGCCTTAGCACAGATACGCAGTATTTT. Translating it yields CASKNGLSTDTQYF.

The CDR3 nucleotides read TGTGCCAGCTCGGAACACACCCGGACGGACGAGAAATACATATATTTT. This codes for CASSEHTRTDEKYIYF. This rearrangement joins TRBV27 to TRBJ1-3; no clear D gene. CDR1 is MNHEY, CDR2 SMNVEV, per germline (reference sequence). Trimming cost V 8 bases and J 12 bases, with 29 bases left between them. The CDR3 has 16 amino acids.

Concerning this clone: Additional DNA sequences in this sample encode the identical CDR3. The rearrangement links TRBV28 to TRBJ1-5; D ambiguous. Germline loops: CDR1 MDHEN, CDR2 SYDVKM. This CDR3 is built from 13 residues. Trimming shortened V by 3 bases and J by 4 bases, and 7 bases separated the two germline ends. CDR3 coding DNA: TGTGCCAGCAGTTTCCGGTTAAATCAGCCCCAGCATTTT. It is translated as CASSFRLNQPQHF.